This T cell receptor (beta chain) stems from a study of T-cell reconstitution after alpha-beta-depleted transplantation in children. Findings and limits, study-wide: After one year, T-cell counts and TCRbeta diversity mostly came from new T cells. Roughly two months post-transplant, alpha-beta T cells reportedly originated from several hundred graft clones that had expanded.

As regards this clonotype: The antigen is unknown.

For TCRbeta, the library was prepared with unique molecular identifiers. A single record per CDR3 protein comes from TCRdb applying MiXCR to the PCR reads. The repertoire includes 250,000 to 400,000 distinct CDR3 sequences, approximately 23% of them detected once, and approximately 9.9% sits in the top ten. Trimming stripped 0 bases from V and 3 bases from J, with 5 bases between. Germline lookup yields CDR1 SGDLS and CDR2 YYNGEE. The CDR3 loop spans 13 amino acids. This chain uses TRBV9 with TRBJ2-3; the D gene is possibly TRBD2 (5 bases). The sequence was collected from a male patient aged 10 to 17 who had a stem cell transplant for acute lymphoblastic leukemia, so the T cells may come from the graft donor. The sequences come from PBMCs, mostly from graft donor cells, collected 180 days after TCRalphabeta/CD19-depleted stem cell transplant. CDR3 DNA: TGTGCCAGCAGCGTAGCGGGAACAGATACGCAGTATTTT. Translating it yields CASSVAGTDTQYF.